This T cell receptor beta chain was obtained from a study of control samples from healthy donors and cancer patients. Germline CDR1 is LGHNA and CDR2 is YSLEER. The V and J ends lost 0 bases and 8 bases respectively, with 13 bases between them. This CDR3 is built from 15 residues. Measured with immunoSEQ multiplex PCR; TCRdb has only the in-frame clones, and not every one. The sample has more than 65,000 clones; 84% are singletons. This clonotype originated in a man between 50 and 59 years old in good health. The sample comprised blood. The chain recombines TRBV4-3 with TRBJ2-2; no firm D call. Here the CDR3 reads CASSQDGSVAGELFF. DNA of the CDR3: TGCGCCAGCAGCCAAGATGGGTCGGTCGCTGGGGAGCTGTTTTTT.